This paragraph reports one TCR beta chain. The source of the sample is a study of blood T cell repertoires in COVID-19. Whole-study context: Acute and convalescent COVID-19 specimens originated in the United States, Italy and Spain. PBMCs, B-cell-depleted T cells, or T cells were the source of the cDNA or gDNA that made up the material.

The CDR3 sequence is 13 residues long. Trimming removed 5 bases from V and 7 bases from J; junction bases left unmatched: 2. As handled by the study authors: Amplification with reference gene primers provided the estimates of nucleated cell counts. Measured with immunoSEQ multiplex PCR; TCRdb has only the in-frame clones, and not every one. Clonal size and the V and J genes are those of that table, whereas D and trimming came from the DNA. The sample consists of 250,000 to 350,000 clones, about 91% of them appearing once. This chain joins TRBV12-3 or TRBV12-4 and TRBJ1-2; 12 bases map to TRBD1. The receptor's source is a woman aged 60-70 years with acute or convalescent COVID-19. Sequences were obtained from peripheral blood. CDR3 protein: CASSLGQGAGYTF. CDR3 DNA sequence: TGTGCCAGCAGTCTGGGACAGGGGGCTGGCTACACCTTC.